This T cell receptor beta chain was observed in a study of cytomegalovirus exposure and HLA in healthy donors (dated by TCRdb to about 2017). Context from the whole study: According to an earlier analysis of a few hundred of the donors, some 170 million T cells yielded 117 million unique TCR beta sequences and about 300 Gb of sequence data. An early release covering roughly 600 HLA-typed donors comprised about 310 gigabases of sequencing data and 85 million to 100 million unique TCR sequences. Among the approximately 400 genotyped donors, approximately 77% belonged to the genetic ancestry cluster associated with self-reported Caucasian donors. The study was designed to test whether signatures of past pathogen exposure could be identified by cataloging public T cell receptors. The T cell repertoires of under 700 subjects were profiled by immunosequencing and related to cytomegalovirus serostatus. Besides the first cohort of 666 subjects, a separate validation cohort made up of 120 different subjects was used. To predict cytomegalovirus infection status, the study combined high-throughput TCR immunosequencing, statistical association of individual TCRs with disease status, and machine learning. In a later analysis, previously published TCR beta repertoires from hundreds of donors were re-analyzed and high-resolution HLA genotyping was added so that TCR occurrence patterns could be studied. In the later analysis, no new phenotypic data were used to find candidate immune exposures; instead, reliance was placed on TCR beta sequences and their occurrence across donors. An earlier analysis of 587 of the donors used high-throughput TCR beta sequencing to judge whether each TCR beta V gene segment behaved as functional or pseudogenic. Donor age, sex, ethnicity and CMV serostatus were compiled alongside the repertoire data. A later genetic analysis used genome-wide SNP genotypes for about 65% of the 666 donors, treating that subset as a discovery cohort. Every discovery cohort repertoire had been produced on one sequencing platform. Class I and class II HLA loci were covered by the typing at four-digit resolution. The number of typed donors differed by locus: roughly 620-640 for A, B, C, DRB1 and DQB1; approximately 540 for DQA1; roughly 600 for DPA1; and roughly 470 for DPB1. Roughly five DR-DQ haplotypes were handled as single units for association and clustering because linkage in the cohort was strong. Across approximately 420 genotyped donors of the cohort, an average of about 250,000 unique TCR beta nucleotide sequences per donor were sequenced, and around 20% of those sequences were non-productive.

The library was generated by the immunoSEQ multiplex PCR assay. The multiplex PCR relied on a mix of 60 forward primers for TCR Vbeta segments and 13 reverse primers for TCR Jbeta segments. Amplification of the CDR3 region of rearranged TCR beta genes was performed with a multiplex PCR assay on genomic DNA. Amplified TCR beta libraries were sequenced as 87-base-pair reads on the Illumina HiSeq System. As for the authors' bioinformatics: A later analysis counted about 80 million unique TCR beta chains across the 550 to 800 repertoires, and approximately 11 million of these chains were shared by at least two donors. To remove PCR and sequencing errors, raw reads were error-corrected and collapsed into unique sequences using a nearest-neighbor algorithm that merged closely related sequences. Alignment of CDR3 sequences to IMGT reference sequences was used to assign V, D and J gene segments. Each retained sequence needed at least a six-nucleotide match to both a V gene segment and a J gene segment. A rearrangement was called productive if the CDR3 had no stop codons and remained in frame with V and J, and every other rearrangement was called non-productive. Following IMGT convention, CDR3 was defined as the stretch from the second conserved V-encoded cysteine to the conserved J-encoded phenylalanine. In an earlier analysis of approximately 590 of the donors, sequences lacking an unambiguous match to a single V gene segment were excluded. In an earlier analysis of almost 600 of the donors, a V segment was called functional when productive rearrangements were above 56.7%, and segregating when the standard deviation between donors exceeded 5%. A statistical classification framework was developed to diagnose cytomegalovirus status using the catalog of TCR beta chain sequences. A later analysis assigned V and J genes by comparing TCR nucleotide sequences with IMGT/GENE-DB human TR gene sequences. A later analysis assigned CDR3 sequences and most-parsimonious VDJ recombination scenarios with the TCRdist pipeline. A later analysis defined each TCR beta chain by its CDR3 amino acid sequence plus V-gene family, and excluded reads lacking a unique V-gene family. In a later analysis, 500 to 700 highly shared, low-generation-probability nucleotide sequences were removed to address suspected cross-contamination and a sequencing artifact. In a later analysis, a clonal expansion index was calculated for each public chain from normalized within-repertoire ranks of inferred template counts. In a later analysis, generation probabilities were computed using a VDJ recombination model fitted to out-of-frame rearrangements, and the results were checked against IGoR. Hypergeometric tests were used in a later analysis to score TCR-TCR, TCR-HLA and TCR-CMV co-occurrence, with a repertoire-size bias correction applied to the TCR pairs. False discovery rates were estimated in a later analysis by permuting HLA or CMV assignments 20 times. In a later analysis, co-occurring TCRs were grouped using DBSCAN, with TCRdist sequence similarity added in when clustering inside HLA-allele-positive subsets. Co-occurrence clustering excluded repertoires with fewer than 30,000 or more than 120,000 public chains, plus five with anomalous nucleotide sharing. Not all clones reach the TCRdb copy of this immuneACCESS table, which keeps in-frame sequences only. Checked studies attribute under half of the gap to unresolved V genes and leave the rest unexplained. V, J and clone size are those of that table, while D and trimming were read from the DNA. The sample table records roughly 120,000 clones; about 80% of these occur just once. 7.7% of the sample belongs to the ten largest clones.

The cohort was made up of around 720 healthy bone marrow donors. All cohort members were sampled while nominally healthy, although unrecorded immune exposures were likely present. The donor tested CMV seropositive and was one of the 289 seropositive cohort members. Each donor provided a peripheral blood sample, and peripheral blood mononuclear cells were used for TCR beta sequencing. Genomic DNA extraction from the blood cell samples was performed with the Qiagen DNeasy Blood Extraction Kit. In regard to this clone: It has no known antigen specificity. The input lacks base qualities; no much larger clone sits a single base away.

General conclusions and limits of the study: Strong co-occurrence of HLA alleles, especially DR and DQ, made assigning TCR associations to individual alleles difficult. A further reported finding was that TCR beta sequences accurately predicted the HLA-A and HLA-B alleles for most subjects in the first cohort. The sequencing pipeline was judged likely to have produced a cluster of highly shared sequence variants as a technical artifact. The earlier analysis of 450 to 700 of the donors excluded approximately 17 rarely observed V segments, including chromosome 9 orphons, because counts were too low. According to a later analysis, most CMV-associated TCR beta chains appeared to be HLA-restricted, and the HLA associations seemed to be driven largely by CMV exposure. Correlated functional status among segregating V segments might be attributable to linkage disequilibrium, but an unknown experimental factor could not be ruled out. A few of the identified cytomegalovirus-associated TCR beta chains were confirmed in vitro to be specific for cytomegalovirus antigens. A total of fewer than 200 TCR beta chains were listed by the study as associated with cytomegalovirus. The classifier was reported to diagnose cytomegalovirus status with high specificity and sensitivity in both the original cohort and the validation cohort. CMV serostatus was the only immune exposure information available for the cohort. An earlier analysis of approximately 570 of the donors showed that most TCR beta V segments appeared in productive rearrangements either about 90% or about 30% of the time, which broadly matched IMGT annotations. The authors suggested that the approach could potentially be extended to other disease states and immunological phenotypes. Most TCR sequences were seen in very few donors, while some public TCRs were found in many individuals. In this cohort, only TCR beta chains were sequenced, and detectable features were limited by the absence of alpha or paired-chain data. A later analysis associated some 17,000 TCR beta sequences with specific HLA alleles at a false discovery rate of 0.05. Presence/absence analyses assumed roughly uniform sequencing depth across donors, an assumption that may not hold. In a later analysis, the rate of TCR association differed among HLA loci, with DRB1 alleles having the most associated TCRs and HLA-C alleles having the fewest. According to a later analysis, parvovirus B19, influenza, CMV and Epstein-Barr virus appeared linked to several top co-occurrence clusters. Compared with the roughly 700-donor mean, donors in an Asian-associated ancestry cluster had fewer N-insertions in productive TCRs, according to a later genetic analysis. A later genetic analysis associated a missense DCLRE1C variant with V-gene and J-gene trimming of TCR beta chains, and an independent cohort replicated the association. HLA typing was unavailable for some donors at each locus, so association tests used only the typed subset. In a later analysis, HLA-associated TCR beta chains showed more clonal expansion and lower generation probabilities than non-associated chains that were equally common.

The source material was PBMCs. This sequence originates from a woman aged 50 to 60 in good health and CMV-seropositive.

The sequenced DNA is TGTGCCAGCAGCTTTCCTAGCACAGATACGCAGTATTTT. Its amino acids are CASSFPSTDTQYF. The sequence links TRBV5-6 to TRBJ2-3; the D gene is unclear. Taken from the germline V gene, the CDR1 and CDR2 loops are SGHDT and YYEEEE. Trimming removed 2 bases from V and 0 bases from J, leaving 4 bases between the germline ends. The cysteine opens and the phenylalanine closes a CDR3 of 13 amino acids. Only CDR3 DNA is held: 39 bases, read in frame from base 1. The full variable domain, completed from the reference TRBV5-6 and TRBJ2-3 proteins outside the CDR3, reads DAGVTQSPTHLIKTRGQQVTLRCSPKSGHDTVSWYQQALGQGPQFIFQYYEEEERQRGNFPDRFSGHQFPNYSSELNVNALLLGDSALYLCASSFPSTDTQYFGPGTRLTVL.